Presented here are 22 T cell receptor beta chains from one specimen sequenced in a study of response to subunit inactivated influenza vaccine. One entry per CDR3 protein, called by TCRdb with MiXCR from the RT-PCR reads. The repertoire holds about half a million distinct CDR3 sequences, approximately 7.6% seen once, with 10% to 15% in the top ten. The sample consisted of PBMCs from blood, taken about 23 months after vaccination. Receptors were obtained from a man between 50 and 75 years old who received an inactivated influenza vaccine.

The V and J genes are TRBV7-2 and TRBJ2-3, with TRBD2 matching over 7 bases. This CDR3 has 16 residues. V shed 4 bases and J 6 bases; nucleotides not matched to a gene: 13. CDR1 and CDR2 (germline): SGHTA, FQGNSA. The chain's CDR3 is CASSWGGLPLGDTQYF. CDR3 DNA: TGTGCCAGCAGCTGGGGGGGACTGCCCCTTGGTGATACGCAGTATTTT.

This clonotype was picked up a small number of times. The V call is TRBV6-2 or TRBV6-3, the J call TRBJ2-7, with TRBD2 matching 7 bases. Trimming at V came to 0 bases and at J to 4 bases, leaving 9 bases not matched to a gene. The V gene's germline CDR1 is MNHEY and CDR2 SVGEGT. This CDR3 has 16 residues. CDR3 coding DNA: TGTGCCAGCAGTTACTCTGAGTCGGGAGGTCGATACGAGCAGTACTTC. Residues: CASSYSESGGRYEQYF.

This clonotype was counted only a few times. The chain recombines TRBV14 with TRBJ1-1; the D is unclear. There are 17 residues in the CDR3. V was cut by 1 base and J by 0 bases, with 15 bases left in between. CDR1 is SGHDN, CDR2 FVKESK, per germline. This CDR3 reads CASSQVPIGLMNTEAFF. CDR3 nucleotides: TGTGCCAGCAGCCAAGTGCCCATAGGCCTAATGAACACTGAAGCTTTCTTT.

The V gene is TRBV5-1, the J gene TRBJ1-1; 7 bases align to TRBD1. Trimming took 3 bases from V and 0 from J; bases not matched to a gene: 11. This CDR3 spans 17 amino acids. CDR1 is SGHRS and CDR2 is YFSETQ in the germline V gene. CDR3 protein: CASSSRTGQTVNTEAFF. CDR3 coding DNA: TGCGCCAGCAGCTCCCGGACAGGTCAAACGGTGAACACTGAAGCTTTCTTT.

This clonotype was found many times. This chain joins TRBV7-8 and TRBJ2-2; 10 bases map to TRBD2. Per the germline V gene, CDR1 is SGHVS and CDR2 is FQNEAQ. Trimming cost V 4 bases and J 1 base; bases outside gene matches: 3. CDR3 length: 16 amino acids. The CDR3 DNA reads as TGTGCCAGCAGCTCCCGACTAGCGGGGAACACCGGGGAGCTGTTTTTT. This codes for CASSSRLAGNTGELFF.

The chain is built from TRBV6-1 and TRBJ2-1; no definite D call. This CDR3 has 14 residues. Germline CDR1 and CDR2: MNHNS and SASEGT. Trimming cost V 6 bases and J 0 bases, with 9 bases left between them. The CDR3 here is CASRPQSSYNEQFF. In DNA, the CDR3 is TGTGCCAGCAGGCCACAGAGCTCCTACAATGAGCAGTTCTTC.

The gene calls are TRBV20-1 and TRBJ2-3; D may be TRBD2 (5 bases). Germline CDR1 reads DFQATT; CDR2 reads SNEGSKA (reference sequence). The V and J ends lost 0 bases and 8 bases respectively, with 18 bases between them. The CDR3 extends over 15 amino acids. The CDR3 is CSARDQRKPRGTQYF. DNA of the CDR3: TGCAGTGCTAGAGATCAGCGCAAGCCCCGGGGTACGCAGTATTTT.

This clonotype was detected ten times or more. The J gene is TRBJ1-2, the V gene TRBV10-3; TRBD1 might be the D (5 bases). Trimming removed 9 bases at V and 7 bases at J, with 15 bases between. The CDR3 covers 12 residues. The V gene's germline CDR1 is ENHRY and CDR2 SYGVKD. The CDR3: CAISTDYVGYTF. CDR3 coding DNA: TGTGCCATATCGACAGACTATGTTGGCTACACCTTC.

Comment on this clonotype: It may be a read error: a sequence one base away is much more abundant. The CDR3 loop reads CARSLGRRGGNEQFF. CDR3 nucleotide sequence: TGTGCCAGAAGCCTAGGACGGAGAGGGGGCAATGAGCAGTTCTTC. The chain has TRBV14 and TRBJ2-1, with a possible D match to TRBD1 (6 bases). Germline assignment: CDR1 SGHDN and CDR2 FVKESK. The CDR3 contains 15 residues.

The chain uses TRBV20-1 and TRBJ2-6; the D gene could be TRBD1 or TRBD2 (5 bases each). With 3 bases removed from V and 0 bases from J, the gap between germline ends came to 9 bases. In germline, CDR1 is DFQATT, CDR2 SNEGSKA (reference sequence). The CDR3 extends over 15 amino acids. CDR3 region: CSARGPSSGANVLTF. Written as DNA, the CDR3 is TGCAGTGCTAGGGGACCGAGCTCTGGGGCCAACGTCCTGACTTTC.

The chain uses TRBV18 and TRBJ1-3; D is undetermined. CDR3 length: 18 amino acids. Germline V CDR1 and CDR2: KGHSH, LQKENI. Trimming left V 4 bases short and J 2 bases short, with 21 bases between. Here the CDR3 reads CASSLKTGDRSTGNTIYF. CDR3 coding DNA: TGTGCCAGCTCACTCAAAACCGGGGATCGGTCAACTGGAAACACCATATATTTT.

This clonotype was seen at least ten times. This rearrangement joins TRBV20-1 to TRBJ1-2; no definite D call. Germline loops: CDR1 DFQATT, CDR2 SNEGSKA (reference sequence). The CDR3 contains 13 residues. Trimming removed 3 bases at V and 1 base at J, with 9 bases between. The CDR3 sequence: CSASGLINYGYTF. CDR3 DNA: TGCAGTGCTAGCGGGTTGATTAACTATGGCTACACCTTC.

This clonotype was seen many times. The chain joins TRBV15 to TRBJ1-5; no reliable D call. The CDR3 consists of 14 residues. Per germline, CDR1 LNHNV and CDR2 YYDKDF (reference sequence). V was clipped by 6 bases and J by 2 bases, with 11 bases between them. CDR3 loop: CATSSFFGNQPQHF. The DNA of the CDR3 is TGTGCCACCAGTTCCTTTTTTGGCAATCAGCCCCAGCATTTT.

The rearrangement joins TRBV29-1 to TRBJ2-7; possible D gene TRBD1, 6 bases. CDR1 SQVTM and CDR2 ANQGSEA come from the germline V gene. CDR3 size: 14 residues. The V and J ends lost 6 bases and 3 bases respectively, with 18 bases between them. The DNA of the CDR3 is TGCAGCGTGGGATCGCTACAGGGAGTCTACGAGCAGTACTTC. This encodes CSVGSLQGVYEQYF.

This clonotype was observed once. Given a much more abundant clone one base away, this may be a read error. V and J are TRBV18 and TRBJ2-5, with a possible D match to TRBD1 (6 bases). Germline values: CDR1 KGHSH, CDR2 LQKENI. CDR3 length: 14 residues. The CDR3 sequence is CTSSPSRGGETQYF. In DNA form, the CDR3 reads TGTACCAGCTCACCTTCCAGGGGCGGAGAGACCCAGTACTTC.

This chain connects TRBV3-1 to TRBJ1-4, with D unresolved. V shed 5 bases and J shed 0 bases, with 10 bases lying between them. CDR1 is LGHDT, CDR2 YNNKEL, per germline (reference sequence). There are 15 residues in the CDR3. This CDR3 is CASSERTATNEKLFF. As DNA, the CDR3 is TGTGCCAGCAGCGAGAGGACGGCAACTAATGAAAAACTGTTTTTT.

The gene calls are TRBV5-1 and TRBJ2-1; the D gene is possibly TRBD2 (5 bases). Trimming removed 0 bases at V and 6 bases at J, with 10 bases between. The CDR3 has 14 amino acids. The germline V gene encodes CDR1 SGHRS and CDR2 YFSETQ. The CDR3 region has the DNA TGCGCCAGCAGCTTGGGTAGTGAGGGCAATGAGCAGTTCTTC. Its protein is CASSLGSEGNEQFF.

A word on this clonotype: This may arise from a read error, as a much more abundant clone is one base away. The conserved phenylalanine or tryptophan is not found at the CDR3 terminus, so this likely reflects a read error. This rearrangement joins TRBV7-2 to TRBJ2-3; D may be TRBD2 (6 bases). The length of the CDR3 is 14 residues. Germline CDR1 SGHTA, CDR2 FQGNSA. V dropped 6 bases and J dropped 0 bases, with 10 bases sitting between them. This CDR3 is CASRRGLSTDTQYL. The CDR3, as DNA: TGTGCCAGCAGAAGGGGACTGAGCACAGATACGCAGTATTTA.

The genes are TRBV20-1 and TRBJ2-3; D may be TRBD1 or TRBD2 (5 bases each). This CDR3 region has 13 residues. Germline V CDR1 and CDR2: DFQATT, SNEGSKA (reference sequence). V lost 2 bases to trimming and J lost 1 base, with 7 bases between them. The CDR3 loop reads CSARRDGTDTQYF. The CDR3 DNA is TGCAGTGCTAGAAGGGACGGCACAGATACGCAGTATTTT.

Many counts were recorded for this clonotype. This sequence joins TRBV5-1 and TRBJ2-5; 9 bases match TRBD1. The junction had 10 bases not matched to a gene; V was cut back by 3 bases and J by 4 bases. Germline CDR1 SGHRS, CDR2 YFSETQ. CDR3 length equals 16 residues. The DNA of the CDR3 is TGCGCCAGCAGCTACTCGTCACAGGGGGCCTTAGAGACCCAGTACTTC. It specifies CASSYSSQGALETQYF.

Concerning this clonotype: This may arise from a read error, as a much more abundant clone is one base away. The genes are TRBV21-1 and TRBJ2-7. TRBV21-1 represents a pseudogene. CDR3 size: 15 residues. CDR3 coding DNA: TGTGCCAGCAGCAATGGGGAAAGGAGCTCCTACGCGCAGTACTTC. It translates to CASSNGERSSYAQYF.

The chain employs TRBV6-5 and TRBJ2-7; D perhaps matches TRBD2 (6 bases). V was clipped by 2 bases and J by 5 bases, with 19 bases between them. Germline CDR1 is MNHEY and CDR2 is SVGAGI. The CDR3 has 16 amino acids. The chain's CDR3 is CASSYALAGGPHEQYF. The CDR3 nucleotides are TGTGCCAGCAGTTACGCCCTAGCAGGAGGGCCCCACGAGCAGTACTTC.